This record covers a single TCR beta chain. Antigen specificity is unknown. The sample comes from a study of cytomegalovirus exposure and HLA in healthy donors. The CDR3 is made up of 14 amino acids. Trimming took 6 bases from V and 4 from J, leaving 14 bases between them. Germline assignment: CDR1 SGDLS and CDR2 YYNGEE. In the PCR, 60 Vbeta and 13 Jbeta primers were used. Profiling relied on immunoSEQ multiplex PCR, and the TCRdb table lists in-frame clones only, not all of them. This table has approximately 100,000 clones, around 75% appearing once. Study results and limitations: Across donors, sequencing depth was assumed by presence/absence analyses to be roughly uniform.

The sequencing sample was made of PBMCs. V gene TRBV9 combines with J gene TRBJ1-3; D is ambiguous. The receptor comes from a man aged 50-59 years in good health and CMV-seronegative. The CDR3: CASTSGAPGNTIYF. DNA of the CDR3: TGTGCCAGCACCTCCGGAGCGCCCGGAAACACCATATATTTT.